Below are 6 T cell receptor beta chains sequenced from a single sample in a study of a mutant IDH1 vaccine in newly diagnosed glioma. No cognate antigen is known for these TCRs. Time point indicated: week 23, last vaccination. What each vaccine dose contained was 300 ug of mutant IDH1 20-mer peptide, accompanied by topical imiquimod. Repertoires were generated with immunoSEQ multiplex PCR, while TCRdb's copy carries only in-frame clones and drops some. This sample yields 88,000 or so clones, of which 75% to 85% are seen a single time; approximately 2.3% belongs to the top ten. Sequences were derived from PBMCs, sampled from a glioma patient whose treatment included an IDH1 peptide vaccine. All receptors derive from a man aged 25-40 years with glioma. Some clones in this sample may be carry-over from other donors' samples.

This chain joins TRBV18 and TRBJ1-3; D is possibly TRBD1 (5 bases). V lost 8 bases, J lost 0 bases, and 11 bases lay in between. Per germline, CDR1 KGHSH and CDR2 LQKENI. The CDR3 has 14 amino acids. Written as DNA, the CDR3 is TGTGCCAGCACGTCGGGGGGCTCTGGAAACACCATATATTTT. It is translated as CASTSGGSGNTIYF.

The chain has TRBV12-2 and TRBJ1-1. TRBV12-2 is designated a pseudogene. The CDR3 has 15 amino acids. CDR3 amino acids: CASRLEAALDTEAFF. CDR3 nucleotide sequence: TGTGCAAGTCGCTTAGAGGCGGCACTGGACACTGAAGCTTTCTTT.

The genes are TRBV27 and TRBJ1-5; D ambiguous. V gave up 8 bases and J gave up 6 bases, with 11 bases separating them. The CDR3 contains 12 residues. The germline gives CDR1 MNHEY, CDR2 SMNVEV (reference sequence). CDR3 sequence (DNA): TGTGCCAGCGGGCTCCTCGGTCAGCCCCAGCATTTT. Protein: CASGLLGQPQHF.

V usage is TRBV4-2 and J usage is TRBJ2-1; 11 positions agree with TRBD2. The CDR3 has 17 residues. The germline CDR1 and CDR2 sequences are LGHNA and YNFKEQ. Trimming cost V 0 bases and J 7 bases; bases outside gene matches: 8. The CDR3, as DNA: TGTGCCAGCAGCCAAGATTCGGTAGCGGGGGGGCGGAATGAGCAGTTCTTC. Its protein product is CASSQDSVAGGRNEQFF.

The chain has TRBV7-9 and TRBJ2-7; D remains unclear. CDR1 SEHNR and CDR2 FQNEAQ come from the germline V gene (reference sequence). V dropped 6 bases and J dropped 3 bases, with 12 bases sitting between them. The length of the CDR3 is 13 residues. DNA for the CDR3: TGTGCCAGCAGGCCTTGGACGGGCTACGAGCAGTACTTC. Residues: CASRPWTGYEQYF. The variable domain in full, completed from reference TRBV7-9 and TRBJ2-7, reads DTGVSQNPRHKITKRGQNVTFRCDPISEHNRLYWYRQTLGQGPEFLTYFQNEAQLEKSRLLSDRFSAERPKGSFSTLEIQRTEQGDSAMYLCASRPWTGYEQYFGPGTRLTVT.

V and J are TRBV12-1 and TRBJ2-2; the table's D call TRBD1 went unverified against the DNA. TRBV12-1 is a documented pseudogene. The CDR3 length is 14 residues. CDR3 sequence reads: CASSSSGATGELFF. As DNA, the CDR3 is TGTGCCAGCAGCTCTTCAGGGGCAACCGGGGAGCTGTTTTTT.